This TCR beta chain was found in a study of T-cell memory formation after mild COVID-19. Overall study: Each donor largely had its own TCR clusters.

MiXCR was run by TCRdb on the 5' RACE reads, yielding one entry per CDR3 protein. There are around 440,000 distinct CDR3 sequences in the sample; 15% to 20% occur only once, and around an eighth lies in the top ten. The sample holds a few counts of this clonotype. Antigen specificity is unknown. Study-level findings and limits: That cross-reactive memory joined was suggested by some responding clones appearing in pre-infection memory. CD4/CD8 balance characterized clones contracting day 15 to 85, and CD4+ skew characterized later expanders.

V shed 0 bases and J shed 1 base, with 6 bases lying between them. Germline-derived CDR1 and CDR2 are ENHRY and SYGVKD. The CDR3 is 14 residues long. This receptor was taken from an adult woman who had mild COVID-19 (a few samples of this study predate the infection). Cell type and time point are not known. The V call is TRBV10-3, the J call TRBJ2-5; no reliable D call. Sequenced: PBMCs or a T cell subset sorted from them (not recorded which). CDR3 in amino acids: CAISESKVQETQYF. In DNA form, the CDR3 reads TGTGCCATCAGTGAGTCGAAAGTCCAAGAGACCCAGTACTTC.